The 29 T cell receptor beta chains below were found in one sample sequenced in a study of beta chain features in type 1 diabetes. Of the isolated RNA, all was reverse transcribed, and so the sequenced material was expressed TCRB transcripts. Assay: immunoSEQ multiplex PCR; the TCRdb copy retains only in-frame clones and omits some. Among 250,000 to 300,000 clones listed, roughly 8% were seen once. The sequencing input was central memory CD4+ T cells from blood. The source of these receptors is a woman between 18 and 29 years old in good health.

This clone has just a few counts. V usage is TRBV5-1 and J usage is TRBJ1-4; D is ambiguous. The CDR3 contains 14 residues. The germline V and J ends were trimmed by 0 bases and 8 bases, with 11 bases remaining between them. Germline values: CDR1 SGHRS, CDR2 YFSETQ. The CDR3 bases are TGCGCCAGCAGCTTGGCTCGTGACGGAGAAAAACTGTTTTTT. It codes for CASSLARDGEKLFF. Filled out from reference TRBV5-1 and TRBJ1-4, the complete variable domain reads KAGVTQTPRYLIKTRGQQVTLSCSPISGHRSVSWYQQTPGQGLQFLFEYFSETQRNKGNFPGRFSGRQFSNSRSEMNVSTLELGDSALYLCASSLARDGEKLFFGSGTQLSVL.

The chain has TRBV4-2 and TRBJ1-2, with TRBD1 matching 7 bases. The germline V gene has CDR1 LGHNA and CDR2 YNFKEQ. Losses at the gene ends were 5 bases for V and 0 bases for J; bases not matched to a gene: 3. This CDR3 contains 14 residues. The DNA of the CDR3 is TGTGCCAGCAGCGGGACAGAGGCTAACTATGGCTACACCTTC. The encoded protein is CASSGTEANYGYTF.

This clone was counted a few times. The chain has TRBV5-1 and TRBJ1-6; tentative D call: TRBD1 (5 bases). This CDR3 region has 14 residues. Trimming pared 0 bases from V and 8 bases from J, leaving 9 bases between. CDR1 is SGHRS and CDR2 is YFSETQ in the germline V gene. The DNA for the CDR3 is TGCGCCAGCAGCTTGGGGGGCGTAGATTCACCCCTCCACTTT. This gives the protein CASSLGGVDSPLHF.

This clone has only a few counts. The chain carries TRBV7-6 and TRBJ2-7; a weak D match, TRBD2 (5 bases). CDR3 length: 13 amino acids. Looked up from germline, CDR1 is SGHVS and CDR2 is FNYEAQ. Trimming removed 5 bases from V and 2 bases from J, with 10 bases in between. The DNA for the CDR3 is TGTGCCAGCAGCCAAAGCGGTGCCTACGAGCAGTACTTC. It yields the protein CASSQSGAYEQYF.

This clone was detected a few times. This chain uses TRBV4-1 with TRBJ2-2, with D maybe TRBD2 (6 bases). CDR3 length: 18 residues. V lost 1 base and J 5 bases, leaving 20 bases between the germline ends. CDR1 is MGHRA and CDR2 is YSYEKL in the germline V gene. CDR3 coding DNA: TGCGCCAGCAGCCAAGGAAAGGCGCGGGGCGAGTGGACCGGGGAGCTGTTTTTT. Translating it yields CASSQGKARGEWTGELFF.

This clone has just a few counts. This chain joins TRBV6-6 and TRBJ2-5; either TRBD1 or TRBD2 may fit D (5 bases each). Trimming cost V 5 bases and J 4 bases, with 14 bases left between them. This CDR3 spans 14 amino acids. Germline V gene sequence: CDR1 MNHNY, CDR2 SVGAGI (reference sequence). In DNA form, the CDR3 reads TGTGCCAGCAGTCCGAATTTCGGGGCAGAGACCCAGTACTTC. Amino acids: CASSPNFGAETQYF.

At least ten counts were recorded for this clone. The rearrangement links TRBV14 to TRBJ2-3; no clear D. The CDR3 contains 15 residues. Trimming removed 4 bases at V and 1 base at J, with 12 bases between. Germline V gene sequence: CDR1 SGHDN, CDR2 FVKESK. The CDR3 here is CASSPGFVGTDTQYF. In DNA, the CDR3 is TGTGCCAGCAGCCCCGGTTTTGTGGGCACAGATACGCAGTATTTT.

The V gene is TRBV7-8, the J gene TRBJ2-3; D possibly corresponds to TRBD2 (6 bases). The CDR3 runs to 15 residues. The V and J ends lost 5 bases and 5 bases respectively, with 17 bases between them. Germline lookup yields CDR1 SGHVS and CDR2 FQNEAQ. The CDR3 here is CASSNGRDGEDTQYF. DNA of the CDR3: TGTGCCAGCAGCAACGGGCGGGATGGTGAAGATACGCAGTATTTT. Full variable domain (outside the CDR3, taken from reference TRBV7-8 and TRBJ2-3): GAGVSQSPRYKVAKRGQDVALRCDPISGHVSLFWYQQALGQGPEFLTYFQNEAQLDKSGLPSDRFFAERPEGSVSTLKIQRTQQEDSAVYLCASSNGRDGEDTQYFGPGTRLTVL.

This clone was recorded a few times. This chain links TRBV7-6 with TRBJ2-3; 7 bases are shared with TRBD2. This CDR3 has 12 amino acids. CDR1 is SGHVS, CDR2 FNYEAQ, per germline. The CDR3 DNA is TGTGCAGCGGGGCTAGACACAGATACGCAGTATTTT. Its protein product is CAAGLDTDTQYF.

The chain carries TRBV5-6 and TRBJ1-2; D not certain. Germline CDR1 is SGHDT and CDR2 is YYEEEE. The CDR3 is made up of 13 amino acids. Between the trimmed V and J ends, which lost 2 bases and 8 bases, there was a span of 13 bases. CDR3 DNA sequence: TGTGCCAGCAGCTTACGTCAGACCTCGGGCTACACCTTC. Translation gives CASSLRQTSGYTF.

This clone was seen a handful of times. The chain links TRBV7-2 to TRBJ2-2; 10 nucleotides match TRBD2. V lost 1 base, J lost 3 bases, and 2 bases stayed unmatched. The germline gives CDR1 SGHTA, CDR2 FQGNSA. The CDR3 contains 16 residues. In DNA, the CDR3 is TGTGCCAGCAGCTTAGGACTAGCGGGCTACACCGGGGAGCTGTTTTTT. Residues: CASSLGLAGYTGELFF.

V usage is TRBV7-2 and J usage is TRBJ2-3, with D perhaps matching TRBD2 (6 bases). Germline-derived CDR1 and CDR2 are SGHTA and FQGNSA. The CDR3 contains 16 residues. The germline V and J ends were trimmed by 5 bases and 4 bases, with 19 bases remaining between them. As DNA, the CDR3 is TGTGCCAGCAGCCGCGAGAGCGGGTTGTCAGCAGATACGCAGTATTTT. Encoded protein: CASSRESGLSADTQYF.

This clone was detected a few times. The chain combines TRBV5-6 with TRBJ2-1; D perhaps matches TRBD2 (5 bases). The CDR3 is 13 amino acids. Trimming shortened V by 5 bases and J by 3 bases, and 9 bases separated the two germline ends. Germline V lookup: CDR1 SGHDT, CDR2 YYEEEE. CDR3 sequence reads: CASRFGLYNEQFF. The CDR3 DNA sequence: TGTGCCAGCAGATTCGGACTCTACAATGAGCAGTTCTTC.

This clone has a handful of counts. The chain carries TRBV2 and TRBJ1-5; weak D call: TRBD1 (5 bases). Germline V gene data show CDR1 as SNHLY and CDR2 as FYNNEI. The CDR3 spans 15 residues. Trimming took off 4 bases at V and 5 bases at J, with 15 bases between the two ends. The CDR3 coding sequence is TGTGCCAGCAGTGTTGTTGTCCGGGGCCATCAGCCCCAGCATTTT. It yields the protein CASSVVVRGHQPQHF.

The chain is built from TRBV6-6 and TRBJ1-2, with a possible D match to TRBD1 (5 bases). V was shortened by 3 bases and J by 4 bases, with 12 bases between the two germline ends. Per the germline V gene, CDR1 is MNHNY and CDR2 is SVGAGI (reference sequence). The CDR3 spans 14 residues. For the CDR3, the DNA is TGTGCCAGCAGTTATCGGGGCATCGGCTATGGCTACACCTTC. It encodes CASSYRGIGYGYTF.

The V gene is TRBV29-1, the J gene TRBJ1-4; tentatively, D is TRBD1 (6 bases). The CDR3 is made up of 14 amino acids. The V end lost 2 bases, the J end lost 5 bases, and 12 bases lay between the germline ends. Per the germline V gene, CDR1 is SQVTM and CDR2 is ANQGSEA. DNA for the CDR3: TGCAGCGTTGAAAAGAGGGGGGCAAATGAAAAACTGTTTTTT. Protein sequence: CSVEKRGANEKLFF.

J is TRBJ2-2 and V is TRBV28, with D tentatively TRBD1 (6 bases). The length of the CDR3 is 15 residues. Per germline, CDR1 MDHEN and CDR2 SYDVKM. V was trimmed by 3 bases and J by 5 bases, leaving 13 bases between them. The DNA for the CDR3 is TGTGCCAGCAGTTTCCCAGGGGCGAGGACCGGGGAGCTGTTTTTT. The encoded protein is CASSFPGARTGELFF.

The chain has TRBV7-2 and TRBJ2-1; D not certain. The V and J ends lost 6 bases and 6 bases respectively, with 21 bases between them. CDR1 is SGHTA, CDR2 FQGNSA, per germline. The CDR3 length is 16 residues. The CDR3: CASSLMATQGINEQFF. Written as DNA, the CDR3 is TGTGCCAGCAGTCTAATGGCGACGCAAGGGATCAATGAGCAGTTCTTC.

CDR3 residues: CASSLGPQEGQFF. CDR3 coding DNA: TGTGCCAGCAGCTTGGGCCCTCAGGAGGGGCAGTTCTTC. The chain is built from TRBV7-6 and TRBJ2-1; perhaps TRBD2 as D (6 bases). The CDR3 loop spans 13 amino acids. V was trimmed by 3 bases and J by 12 bases, leaving 15 bases between them. The germline V gene has CDR1 SGHVS and CDR2 FNYEAQ.

The chain is built from TRBV2 and TRBJ2-3, with 7 bases matching TRBD1. The CDR3 is 14 amino acids. Germline V gives CDR1 SNHLY, CDR2 FYNNEI. V lost 7 bases to trimming and J lost 3 bases; unmatched junction nucleotides: 7. Here the CDR3 DNA reads TGTGCCAGCACACGACAGGGTGGGACAGATACGCAGTATTTT. Its translation: CASTRQGGTDTQYF.

This clone appeared a few times. The rearrangement uses TRBV7-2 and TRBJ2-1; 11 positions match TRBD2. The J segment lost 9 bases and the V segment lost 1 base, leaving 5 bases of the junction unmatched. Germline assignment: CDR1 SGHTA and CDR2 FQGNSA. CDR3 length equals 15 residues. The CDR3 reads CASSLGGLAGGEQFF. CDR3 nucleotides: TGTGCCAGCAGCTTAGGGGGGCTAGCGGGAGGTGAGCAGTTCTTC.

The genes are TRBV5-4 and TRBJ2-5; 12 nucleotides line up with TRBD2. This CDR3 is built from 16 residues. Unmatched junction bases numbered 4, after V lost 0 bases and J lost 4 bases. Per the germline V gene, CDR1 is SGHNT and CDR2 is YYREEE (reference sequence). The CDR3 protein is CASSLGGLAGGETQYF. The CDR3 coding sequence is TGTGCCAGCAGCTTGGGGGGACTAGCGGGCGGAGAGACCCAGTACTTC.

There are a few counts of this clone. The chain carries TRBV10-3 and TRBJ1-6; the match to TRBD1 covers 7 bases. Germline V gene lookup returns CDR1 ENHRY and CDR2 SYGVKD. CDR3 length equals 14 residues. V was clipped by 6 bases and J by 8 bases; unmatched bases: 7. In DNA, the CDR3 is TGTGCCATCAGGGGGACAGTCTCGCATTCACCCCTCCACTTT. The encoded protein is CAIRGTVSHSPLHF.

The genes are TRBV6-1 and TRBJ2-3; D remains unclear. CDR3 size: 14 residues. V lost 6 bases to trimming and J lost 1 base, with 11 bases between them. CDR1 and CDR2 (germline): MNHNS, SASEGT. The CDR3 loop reads CASRARYGTDTQYF. CDR3 bases: TGTGCCAGCAGAGCTAGGTATGGCACAGATACGCAGTATTTT.

The V gene is TRBV30, the J gene TRBJ1-2; D is ambiguous. CDR1 GTSNPN and CDR2 SVGIG come from the germline V gene (reference sequence). The CDR3 runs to 16 residues. V was trimmed by 4 bases and J by 6 bases, leaving 24 bases between them. This CDR3 reads CAWTFRPLRFQHGYTF. The CDR3 region has the DNA TGTGCCTGGACCTTCCGCCCGCTCAGGTTTCAGCATGGCTACACCTTC.

The sample holds a few counts of this clone. The J gene is TRBJ1-5, the V gene TRBV27; TRBD1 matches at 7 bases. The CDR3 is 14 amino acids. CDR1 is MNHEY and CDR2 is SMNVEV in the germline V gene (reference sequence). V was pared by 5 bases and J by 6 bases, with 7 bases of the junction left unmatched. The CDR3: CASSTTTGVQPQHF. The CDR3 nucleotides are TGTGCCAGCAGTACAACCACAGGGGTTCAGCCCCAGCATTTT.

This clone occurred a few times. The chain uses TRBV9 and TRBJ2-3; D ambiguous. Germline assignment: CDR1 SGDLS and CDR2 YYNGEE. The CDR3 is 14 residues long. V was clipped by 1 base and J by 5 bases, with 11 bases between them. The DNA for the CDR3 is TGTGCCAGCAGCGTATACCTAACCCAAGATACGCAGTATTTT. Translation gives CASSVYLTQDTQYF.

This clone was observed a handful of times. The chain couples TRBV7-9 to TRBJ1-2, with D perhaps matching TRBD1 (6 bases). Trimming shortened V by 4 bases and J by 6 bases, and 12 bases separated the two germline ends. Per the germline V gene, CDR1 is SEHNR and CDR2 is FQNEAQ (reference sequence). This CDR3 region has 13 residues. In nucleotides, the CDR3 is TGTGCCAGCAGCTCAACCGGGACACATGGCTACACCTTC. It is translated as CASSSTGTHGYTF. Based on the CDR3 plus reference TRBV7-9 and TRBJ1-2, the full variable domain is DTGVSQNPRHKITKRGQNVTFRCDPISEHNRLYWYRQTLGQGPEFLTYFQNEAQLEKSRLLSDRFSAERPKGSFSTLEIQRTEQGDSAMYLCASSSTGTHGYTFGSGTRLTVV.

This clone appeared a few times. The chain employs TRBV30 and TRBJ2-3; D is undetermined. This CDR3 is 11 amino acids long. Trimming left V 7 bases short and J 7 bases short, with 12 bases between. CDR1 GTSNPN and CDR2 SVGIG come from the germline V gene (reference sequence). CDR3 coding DNA: TGTGCCTCCTCCATCGTCTATACGCAGTATTTT. Protein product: CASSIVYTQYF.